Described below is a single T cell receptor beta chain sequence and its context. Participant ages covered 18 to 89 years across 20 to 30 US areas. This CDR3 contains 18 residues. Germline CDR1 and CDR2: MDHEN and SYDVKM. V dropped 5 bases and J dropped 8 bases, with 25 bases sitting between them. The sample belongs to a study of blood T cell repertoires in COVID-19. Overall study: The origin of the acute and convalescent COVID-19 samples was the United States, Italy and Spain. PBMCs, B-cell-depleted T cells, or T cells provided the cDNA or gDNA that made up the material.

In the authors' workflow: By means of reference gene primer amplification, nucleated cell counts were estimated. TCRdb's copy holds only in-frame clones and misses some; the assay was immunoSEQ multiplex PCR. That table supplies the V and J calls and clone size; D and trimming were determined from the DNA. The data show 120,000 to 150,000 clones, around 80% seen once. This receptor was obtained from a woman aged 18-29 years who had been exposed to COVID-19. The sequenced sample was PBMCs or T cells enriched from blood (not recorded which). The chain combines TRBV28 with TRBJ1-6, with a possible D match to TRBD1 (5 bases). The CDR3 coding sequence is TGTGCCAGCAGTCACCGTATTAGGGGCAGGGCGGTGGATTCACCCCTCCACTTT. Translation: CASSHRIRGRAVDSPLHF.